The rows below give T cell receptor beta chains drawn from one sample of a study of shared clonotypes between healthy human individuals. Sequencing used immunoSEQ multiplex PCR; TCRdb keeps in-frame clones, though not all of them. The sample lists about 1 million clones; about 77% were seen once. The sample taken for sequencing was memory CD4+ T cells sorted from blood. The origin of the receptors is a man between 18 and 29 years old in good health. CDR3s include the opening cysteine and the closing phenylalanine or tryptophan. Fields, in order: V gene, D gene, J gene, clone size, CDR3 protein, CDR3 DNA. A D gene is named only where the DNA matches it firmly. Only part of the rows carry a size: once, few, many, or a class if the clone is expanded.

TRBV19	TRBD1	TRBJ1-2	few	CASSVHTGGDRYGYTF	TGTGCCAGTAGTGTCCACACAGGGGGAGATCGCTATGGCTACACCTTC
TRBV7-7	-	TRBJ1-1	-	CASSRDYNTEAFF	TGTGCTAGCAGCCGAGACTATAACACTGAAGCTTTCTTT
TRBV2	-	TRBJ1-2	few	CASSLQGNYGYTF	TGTGCCAGCAGCTTACAGGGAAACTATGGCTACACCTTC
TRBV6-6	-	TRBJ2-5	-	CASRLWETQYF	TGTGCCAGCAGGCTCTGGGAGACCCAGTACTTC
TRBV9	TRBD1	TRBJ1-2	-	CASSPTGDRISYGYTF	TGTGCCAGCAGCCCCACGGGGGACAGGATATCCTATGGCTACACCTTC
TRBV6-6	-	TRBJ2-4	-	CASSSPPRISIQYF	TGTGCCAGCAGTTCGCCCCCGAGGATTAGCATTCAGTACTTC
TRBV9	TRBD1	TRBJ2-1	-	CASSPQGSSYNEQFF	TGTGCCAGCAGTCCACAGGGGAGCTCCTACAATGAGCAGTTCTTC
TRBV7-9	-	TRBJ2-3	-	CASSSTPSPSDTQYF	TGTGCCAGCAGCTCAACTCCTTCTCCCTCAGATACGCAGTATTTT
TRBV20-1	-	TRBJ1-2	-	CSASRSWVNTF	TGCAGTGCTAGCAGGAGCTGGGTTAACACCTTC
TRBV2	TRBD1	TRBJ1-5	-	CASSSAGTENQPQHF	TGTGCCAGCAGTTCAGCCGGGACAGAAAATCAGCCCCAGCATTTT
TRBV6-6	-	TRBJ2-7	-	CASRQTGTASYEQYF	TGTGCCAGCAGACAAACCGGGACGGCCTCCTACGAGCAGTACTTC
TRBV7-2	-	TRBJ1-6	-	CASSSQVSPLHF	TGTGCCAGCAGCTCACAGGTTTCACCCCTCCACTTT
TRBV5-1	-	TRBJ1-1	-	CASSLHRGKGTEAFF	TGCGCCAGCAGCTTGCATAGGGGGAAGGGCACTGAAGCTTTCTTT
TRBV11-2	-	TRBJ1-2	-	CASSLSRSNYGYTF	TGTGCCAGCAGCTTATCCCGCAGTAACTATGGCTACACCTTC
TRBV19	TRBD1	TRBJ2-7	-	CASSIGQGLAYEQYF	TGTGCCAGTAGTATAGGACAGGGGCTCGCCTACGAGCAGTACTTC
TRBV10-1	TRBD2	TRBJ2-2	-	CASIVLAGLANTGELFF	TGCGCCAGCATTGTACTAGCGGGATTGGCGAACACCGGGGAGCTGTTTTTT
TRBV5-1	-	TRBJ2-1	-	CASSLAESAYNEQFF	TGCGCCAGCAGCTTGGCCGAGTCAGCCTACAATGAGCAGTTCTTC
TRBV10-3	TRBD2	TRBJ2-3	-	CAITPGLAGTDTQYF	TGTGCCATCACCCCGGGACTAGCGGGCACAGATACGCAGTATTTT
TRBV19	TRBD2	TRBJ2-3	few	CASRPSGGAITDTQYF	TGTGCCAGTAGACCCTCGGGGGGAGCCATCACAGATACGCAGTATTTT
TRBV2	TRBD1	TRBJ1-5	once	CATAPDRDDQPQHF	TGTGCCACCGCGCCGGACAGGGATGATCAGCCCCAGCATTTT
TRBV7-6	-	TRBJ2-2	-	CASTGGTTNTGELFF	TGTGCCAGCACCGGCGGGACAACGAACACCGGGGAGCTGTTTTTT
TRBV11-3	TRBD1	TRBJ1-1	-	CASSSGTGLNTEAFF	TGTGCCAGCAGCTCCGGGACAGGATTGAACACTGAAGCTTTCTTT
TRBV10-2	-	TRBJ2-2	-	CASSETGVTGELFF	TGCGCCAGCAGTGAGACCGGGGTCACCGGGGAGCTGTTTTTT
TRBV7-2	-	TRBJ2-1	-	CASSLGGSYNEQFF	TGTGCCAGCAGCCTAGGCGGTTCCTACAATGAGCAGTTCTTC
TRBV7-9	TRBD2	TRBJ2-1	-	CASSLEGLAGGNEQFF	TGTGCCAGCAGCTTAGAAGGGCTAGCGGGAGGCAATGAGCAGTTCTTC
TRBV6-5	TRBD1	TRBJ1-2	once	CASSYPTGGGYGYTF	TGTGCCAGCAGTTACCCGACAGGGGGCGGCTATGGCTACACCTTC
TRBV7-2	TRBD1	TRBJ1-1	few	CASSFDRVNTEAFF	TGTGCCAGCAGCTTCGACAGGGTGAACACTGAAGCTTTCTTT
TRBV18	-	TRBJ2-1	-	CASSPETTDNEQFF	TGTGCCAGCTCACCAGAAACGACGGACAATGAGCAGTTCTTC
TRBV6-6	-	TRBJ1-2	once	CASSYGVLNYGYTF	TGTGCCAGCAGTTATGGAGTACTTAACTATGGCTACACCTTC
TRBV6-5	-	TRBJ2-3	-	CASSFRRDTDTQYF	TGTGCCAGCAGTTTCAGGCGGGACACAGATACGCAGTATTTT
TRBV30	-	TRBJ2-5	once	CAWTGSYQETQYF	TGTGCCTGGACAGGGTCGTACCAAGAGACCCAGTACTTC
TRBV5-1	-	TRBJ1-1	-	CASSLDGVGTEAFF	TGCGCCAGCAGCTTGGATGGGGTTGGTACTGAAGCTTTCTTT
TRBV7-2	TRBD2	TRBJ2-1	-	CASSTGLAYEQFF	TGTGCCAGCAGCACGGGACTAGCCTATGAGCAGTTCTTC
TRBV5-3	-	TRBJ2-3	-	CARSPNREGLDTQYF	TGTGCCAGAAGCCCTAACAGGGAGGGTCTAGATACGCAGTATTTT
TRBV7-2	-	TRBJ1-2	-	CASSQGVTTNYGYTF	TGTGCCAGCAGCCAAGGGGTCACGACTAACTATGGCTACACCTTC
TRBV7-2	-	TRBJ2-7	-	CASSRVEGEGYEQYF	TGTGCCAGCAGCCGTGTGGAGGGAGAGGGTTACGAGCAGTACTTC
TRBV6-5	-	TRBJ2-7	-	CASSPSASYEQYF	TGTGCCAGCAGCCCATCCGCCTCCTACGAGCAGTACTTC
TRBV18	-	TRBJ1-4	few	CASSRSGEFATNEKLFF	TGTGCCAGCTCAAGGTCTGGGGAGTTTGCAACTAATGAAAAACTGTTTTTT
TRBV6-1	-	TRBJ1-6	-	CASSAREAGSPLHF	TGTGCCAGCAGTGCCAGGGAAGCCGGGTCACCCCTCCACTTT
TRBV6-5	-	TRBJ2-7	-	CASSPFGLSYEQYF	TGTGCCAGCAGCCCTTTTGGACTCTCCTACGAGCAGTACTTC
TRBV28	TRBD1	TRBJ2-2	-	CASRPGTGDTGELFF	TGTGCCAGCAGACCCGGGACAGGGGACACCGGGGAGCTGTTTTTT
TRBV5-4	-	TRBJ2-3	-	CASSLPGPTDTQYF	TGTGCCAGCAGCTTGCCAGGCCCCACAGATACGCAGTATTTT
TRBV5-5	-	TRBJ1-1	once	CASKSGVGTEAFF	TGTGCCAGCAAGTCAGGGGTGGGCACTGAAGCTTTCTTT
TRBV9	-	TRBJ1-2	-	CASSVGVGYGYTF	TGTGCCAGCAGCGTAGGGGTAGGATATGGCTACACCTTC
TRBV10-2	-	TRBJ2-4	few	CASRLPGENIQYF	TGCGCCAGCAGGCTCCCGGGAGAAAACATTCAGTACTTC
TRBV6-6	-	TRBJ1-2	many	CASSQGSNYGYTF	TGTGCCAGCAGCCAGGGGTCTAACTATGGCTACACCTTC
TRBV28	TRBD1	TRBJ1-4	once	CASSLRQGYNEKLFF	TGTGCCAGCAGCCTTCGACAGGGCTATAATGAAAAACTGTTTTTT
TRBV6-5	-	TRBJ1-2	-	CASTSDSLYGYTF	TGTGCCAGCACCTCGGACAGTCTCTATGGCTACACCTTC